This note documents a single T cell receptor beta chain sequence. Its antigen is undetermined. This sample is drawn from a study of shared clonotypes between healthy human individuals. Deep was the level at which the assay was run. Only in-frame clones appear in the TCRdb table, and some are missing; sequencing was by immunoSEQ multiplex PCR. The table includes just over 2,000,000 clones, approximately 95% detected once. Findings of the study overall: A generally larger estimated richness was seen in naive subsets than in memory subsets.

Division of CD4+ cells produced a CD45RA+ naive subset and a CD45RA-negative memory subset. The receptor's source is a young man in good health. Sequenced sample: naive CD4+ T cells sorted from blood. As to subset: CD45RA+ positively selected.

Here the CDR3 reads CAWSGSPGYEQYF. The CDR3, as DNA: TGTGCCTGGAGTGGGAGCCCCGGATACGAGCAGTACTTC. The V gene is TRBV30, the J gene TRBJ2-7; D gene uncertain. Trimming stripped 1 base from V and 4 bases from J, with 11 bases between. The germline gives CDR1 GTSNPN, CDR2 SVGIG (reference sequence). This CDR3 contains 13 residues.